Listed here are 19 T cell receptor beta chains from one sample, sequenced in a study of identical twins. TCRdb independently ran MiXCR on the 5' RACE reads; one entry per CDR3 protein. The sample has 250,000 or so distinct CDR3 sequences, 5.5% to 7% seen once. The same sample was also studied in work on yellow fever vaccine responses in identical twins.

The sequenced sample was memory (CD45RO+) T cells sorted from blood. These TCRs come from a woman younger than 35 in good health.

The rearrangement links TRBV6-1 to TRBJ1-5, with 9 bases matching TRBD1. The V gene end was trimmed by 6 bases and the J gene end by 11 bases; junction bases not matched to a gene: 14. The CDR3 is 15 amino acids. Germline V gene lookup returns CDR1 MNHNS and CDR2 SASEGT. Here the CDR3 reads CASRPGQGLIRSQHF. As DNA, the CDR3 is TGTGCCAGCAGACCGGGACAGGGACTAATCAGGTCCCAGCATTTT.

CDR3: CASSLEGQGLTEAFF. The DNA for the CDR3 is TGCGCCAGCAGCTTGGAAGGGCAGGGTTTGACTGAAGCTTTCTTT. V and J are TRBV5-1 and TRBJ1-1; maybe TRBD1 (5 bases). The CDR3 runs to 15 residues. Germline V lookup: CDR1 SGHRS, CDR2 YFSETQ. V was clipped by 0 bases and J by 5 bases, with 14 bases between them.

The table lists this clonotype with a few counts. The rearrangement links TRBV6-2 or TRBV6-3 to TRBJ2-3; D possibly corresponds to TRBD1 (5 bases). The V end lost 6 bases, the J end lost 4 bases, and 14 bases lay between the germline ends. Germline-derived CDR1 and CDR2 are MNHEY and SVGEGT. The CDR3 length is 14 residues. The CDR3 bases are TGTGCCAGCAGCCACTTCAGGGATGCAGATACGCAGTATTTT. Translating gives CASSHFRDADTQYF.

The chain has TRBV5-5 and TRBJ2-1; 10 bases are shared with TRBD2. The germline V gene has CDR1 SGHKS and CDR2 YYEKEE (reference sequence). The CDR3 loop spans 16 amino acids. V was pared by 1 base and J by 4 bases, with 5 bases of the junction left unmatched. This CDR3 reads CASSLSAGGVYNEQFF. The CDR3 nucleotides are TGTGCCAGCAGCTTGTCAGCGGGAGGGGTGTACAATGAGCAGTTCTTC.

This clonotype turned up a few times. The chain has TRBV29-1 and TRBJ1-3, with D possibly TRBD1 on 6 matching bases. Per germline, CDR1 SQVTM and CDR2 ANQGSEA. Trimming left V 7 bases short and J 0 bases short, with 13 bases between. This CDR3 is built from 14 residues. CDR3 in amino acids: CSAYTGASGNTIYF. CDR3 nucleotides: TGCAGCGCTTACACGGGGGCCTCTGGAAACACCATATATTTT.

This clonotype showed up many times. This chain connects TRBV24-1 to TRBJ2-1, with D possibly being TRBD2 (6 bases). Germline lookup yields CDR1 KGHDR and CDR2 SFDVKD. This CDR3 is built from 15 residues. V lost 4 bases and J lost 7, with 16 bases in between. CDR3 in amino acids: CATSDTVAGGNEQFF. The CDR3 DNA sequence: TGTGCCACCAGTGACACAGTAGCTGGGGGGAATGAGCAGTTCTTC.

Comments on this clonotype: A much larger clone differs from this one at a single base, so this may be a read error. V and J are TRBV9 and TRBJ1-3; D gene ambiguous. CDR3 size: 14 residues. Germline CDR1 SGDLS, CDR2 YYNGEE. With 3 bases removed from V and 0 bases from J, the gap between germline ends came to 7 bases. The CDR3: CASSAPVSGNTIYF. DNA for the CDR3: TGTGCCAGCAGCGCGCCAGTCTCTGGAAACACCATATATTTT.

This chain uses TRBV7-2 with TRBJ2-7; D possibly matches TRBD1 or TRBD2 (5 bases each). V lost 11 bases to trimming and J lost 1 base, with 21 bases between them. Germline V gene data show CDR1 as SGHTA and CDR2 as FQGNSA. The CDR3 sequence is 15 residues long. The CDR3 is CAHSVTGTDSYEQYF. In nucleotides, the CDR3 is TGTGCCCACAGCGTTACCGGGACGGATTCCTACGAGCAGTACTTC.

This clonotype has only a few counts. The chain couples TRBV11-3 to TRBJ2-1; tentative D call: TRBD2 (6 bases). Germline CDR1 SGHNT, CDR2 YENEEA. This CDR3 has 16 residues. The V end lost 5 bases, the J end lost 2 bases, and 16 bases lay between the germline ends. In DNA, the CDR3 is TGTGCCAGCAGCCCGGGGGAGTTTATACCCTACAATGAGCAGTTCTTC. Encoded protein: CASSPGEFIPYNEQFF.

In its sample, this clonotype was seen many times. The chain has TRBV12-3 or TRBV12-4 and TRBJ1-2; D possibly corresponds to TRBD1 (5 bases). The CDR3 consists of 12 residues. V lost 6 bases to trimming and J lost 8 bases, with 13 bases between them. CDR3 in amino acids: CASSLGGGGYTF. DNA for the CDR3: TGTGCCAGCAGCCTGGGGGGAGGAGGCTACACCTTC.

The rearrangement uses TRBV5-5 and TRBJ1-3; D uncertain. Germline V gene sequence: CDR1 SGHKS, CDR2 YYEKEE (reference sequence). V lost 0 bases and J lost 0, with 10 bases in between. This CDR3 is built from 16 residues. This CDR3 reads CASSLEVGASGNTIYF. CDR3 sequence (DNA): TGTGCCAGCAGCTTGGAAGTCGGCGCCTCTGGAAACACCATATATTTT.

The sample holds a few counts of this clonotype. The chain combines TRBV6-6 with TRBJ1-1, with D unresolved. Deletions cut 5 bases from V and 7 bases from J, with 14 bases between. Germline CDR1 and CDR2: MNHNY and SVGAGI (reference sequence). This CDR3 is built from 13 residues. Here the CDR3 reads CASSPLKGGEAFF. CDR3 bases: TGTGCCAGCAGTCCACTGAAGGGCGGTGAAGCTTTCTTT.

This clonotype came up many times. The chain joins TRBV11-2 to TRBJ1-2, with TRBD1 as a possible D gene (6 bases). Germline V lookup: CDR1 SGHAT, CDR2 FQNNGV. The CDR3 runs to 17 residues. V was shortened by 4 bases and J by 4 bases, with 22 bases between the two germline ends. The CDR3 is CASSSLTQGMAVYGYTF. The CDR3, as DNA: TGTGCCAGCAGCTCACTAACCCAGGGGATGGCGGTCTATGGCTACACCTTC.

This clonotype was seen at least ten times. The J gene is TRBJ2-1, the V gene TRBV20-1; TRBD2 aligns across 7 bases. The CDR3 spans 14 residues. Germline lookup yields CDR1 DFQATT and CDR2 SNEGSKA (reference sequence). The J segment lost 7 bases and the V segment lost 0 bases, leaving 6 bases of the junction unmatched. CDR3 coding DNA: TGCAGTGCTAGAGATCCCAGCGGGGCTAATGAGCAGTTCTTC. Its translation: CSARDPSGANEQFF.

The sample holds many counts of this clonotype. This chain uses TRBV27 with TRBJ2-1, with 11 bases lining up with TRBD2. Germline V lookup: CDR1 MNHEY, CDR2 SMNVEV (reference sequence). The CDR3 runs to 18 residues. V was clipped by 2 bases and J by 8 bases; unmatched bases: 14. For the CDR3, the DNA is TGTGCCAGCAGTTTAGGATTGGGGGCTAGCGGGAGGTCCGATGAGCAGTTCTTC. Its protein product is CASSLGLGASGRSDEQFF.

This clonotype showed up many times. This rearrangement joins TRBV2 to TRBJ2-1; D call uncertain. Trimming left V 4 bases short and J 8 bases short, with 18 bases between. Germline V gives CDR1 SNHLY, CDR2 FYNNEI. The CDR3 spans 15 residues. Here the CDR3 DNA reads TGTGCCAGCAGTGGCCAGTTAACGTTGGGCTATGAGCAGTTCTTC. It specifies CASSGQLTLGYEQFF.

This clonotype was seen a handful of times. This rearrangement joins TRBV7-8 to TRBJ2-7; TRBD1 matches 7 bases. Trimming removed 2 bases from V and 7 bases from J; junction bases left unmatched: 14. The germline V gene encodes CDR1 SGHVS and CDR2 FQNEAQ. The CDR3 totals 16 residues. CDR3 sequence reads: CASSLFGQVGTWEQYF. CDR3 sequence (DNA): TGTGCCAGCAGCTTATTTGGACAGGTGGGGACGTGGGAGCAGTACTTC.

This clonotype was observed at least ten times. The chain combines TRBV12-3 or TRBV12-4 with TRBJ1-5; TRBD1 matches 9 bases. There are 14 residues in the CDR3. Germline trimming cut 5 bases from V and 6 bases from J; bases unmatched to any gene: 5. The CDR3 DNA reads as TGTGCCAGCAGTAAACAGGGGGCAAGTCAGCCCCAGCATTTT. Amino acids: CASSKQGASQPQHF.

This chain joins TRBV20-1 and TRBJ2-3, with 8 bases aligning to TRBD2. The CDR3 is 13 residues long. Germline CDR1 DFQATT, CDR2 SNEGSKA (reference sequence). The junction had 10 bases not matched to a gene; V was cut back by 8 bases and J by 6 bases. Here the CDR3 reads CSHLSGSTDTQYF. The CDR3 coding sequence is TGCAGTCACCTAAGCGGGAGTACGGATACGCAGTATTTT.